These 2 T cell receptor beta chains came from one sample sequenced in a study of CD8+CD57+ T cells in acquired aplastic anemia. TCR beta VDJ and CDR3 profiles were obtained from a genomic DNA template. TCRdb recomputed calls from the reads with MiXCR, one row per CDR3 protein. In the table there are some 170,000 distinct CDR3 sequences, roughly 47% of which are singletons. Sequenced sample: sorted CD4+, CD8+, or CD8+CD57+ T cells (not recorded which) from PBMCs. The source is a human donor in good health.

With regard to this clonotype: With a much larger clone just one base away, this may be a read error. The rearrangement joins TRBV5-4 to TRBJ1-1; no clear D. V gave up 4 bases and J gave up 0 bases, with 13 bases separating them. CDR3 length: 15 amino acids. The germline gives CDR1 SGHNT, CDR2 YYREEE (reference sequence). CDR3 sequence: CASSARIVMNTEAFF. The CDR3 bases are TGTGCCAGCAGCGCCAGGATAGTCATGAACACTGAAGCTTTCTTT.

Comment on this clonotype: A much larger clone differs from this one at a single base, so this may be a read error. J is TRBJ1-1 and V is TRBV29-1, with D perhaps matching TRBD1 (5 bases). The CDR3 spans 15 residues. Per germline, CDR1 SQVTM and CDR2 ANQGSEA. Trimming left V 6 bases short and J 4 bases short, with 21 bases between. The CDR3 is CSVDPGATLSTEAFF. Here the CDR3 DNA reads TGCAGCGTCGACCCCGGGGCGACCTTGAGCACTGAAGCTTTCTTT.